The rows below give T cell receptor beta chains drawn from one sample of a study of human T cells and chemical hapten exposure. TCRdb passed the RACE reads through MiXCR, listing each CDR3 protein once. The sample shows about 200,000 distinct CDR3 sequences, roughly a quarter of them seen only once. The sequences come from whole blood, collected in connection with sensitization to the hapten diphenylcyclopropenone (DPC). Receptors originate from a woman in her thirties or forties with alopecia areata. Some clones in this sample may be carry-over from other donors' samples. CDR3s include the opening cysteine and the closing phenylalanine or tryptophan. D genes are given only for firm matches. Expanded clones get a size class; other rows say once, few or many, or leave the size out.

clone_size	d_call	j_call	v_call	cdr3_aa	cdr3_nt
.	TRBD1	TRBJ2-1	TRBV7-2	CASSTNRGLSSYNEQFF	TGTGCCAGCAGCACCAACAGGGGGCTGAGCTCCTACAATGAGCAGTTCTTC
.	TRBD2	TRBJ2-3	TRBV6-6	CASSYGTSGRIDTQYF	TGTGCCAGCAGTTACGGGACTAGCGGGAGAATAGATACGCAGTATTTT
.	.	TRBJ1-3	TRBV12-3/TRBV12-4	CASTVGVGNTIYF	TGTGCCAGCACGGTTGGGGTTGGAAACACCATATATTTT
few	.	TRBJ1-2	TRBV28	CASSFKRNYGYTF	TGTGCCAGCAGTTTTAAACGGAACTATGGCTACACCTTC
few	.	TRBJ2-5	TRBV5-1	CASSPRDTYPVYF	TGCGCCAGCAGCCCCCGGGACACCTACCCCGTTTACTTC
.	TRBD2	TRBJ2-1	TRBV20-1	CSAYLAGGYNEQFF	TGCAGTGCTTACCTAGCGGGAGGATACAATGAGCAGTTCTTC
.	.	TRBJ1-1	TRBV11-2	CASSLEPGNTEAFF	TGTGCCAGCAGCTTAGAACCGGGGAACACTGAAGCTTTCTTT
few	TRBD2	TRBJ2-3	TRBV20-1	CSASAGTSGTDTQYF	TGCAGTGCTTCTGCCGGGACTAGCGGCACAGATACGCAGTATTTT
.	.	TRBJ1-5	TRBV20-1	CSARVMGGDNQPQHF	TGCAGTGCCCGAGTCATGGGGGGGGACAATCAGCCCCAGCATTTT
many	TRBD1	TRBJ1-1	TRBV9	CASSPDPTGRDTEAFF	TGTGCCAGCAGCCCCGACCCGACAGGGCGGGACACTGAAGCTTTCTTT
.	TRBD1	TRBJ2-7	TRBV7-9	CASSPQGSEQYF	TGTGCCAGCAGCCCACAGGGGAGCGAGCAGTACTTC
once	TRBD1	TRBJ2-3	TRBV28	CASSFRLPGQGPQDTQYF	TGTGCCAGCAGTTTTCGGCTACCGGGACAGGGGCCCCAAGATACGCAGTATTTT
.	.	TRBJ2-3	TRBV6-5	CASSPRWTDTQYF	TGTGCCAGCAGTCCCCGGTGGACAGATACGCAGTATTTT
.	.	TRBJ1-6	TRBV5-1	CASSGMFQGAERNSPLHF	TGCGCCAGCAGCGGGATGTTCCAGGGAGCCGAAAGGAATTCACCCCTCCACTTT
few	.	TRBJ2-7	TRBV27	CASSYRAGTYEQYF	TGTGCCAGCAGTTATCGTGCGGGGACCTACGAGCAGTACTTC
few	.	TRBJ2-1	TRBV3-1	CASSQRLYNEQFF	TGTGCCAGCAGCCAACGACTTTACAATGAGCAGTTCTTC
few	TRBD2	TRBJ2-3	TRBV27	CASSLILAGGPDTDTQYF	TGTGCCAGCAGTTTAATCCTAGCGGGAGGGCCGGACACAGATACGCAGTATTTT
few	TRBD1	TRBJ2-3	TRBV27	CASSSLSLGTGWGTQYF	TGTGCCAGCAGTTCCTTATCGCTCGGGACAGGGTGGGGGACGCAGTATTTT
.	.	TRBJ2-5	TRBV28	CASSDTQETQYF	TGTGCCAGCAGTGACACCCAAGAGACCCAGTACTTC
.	TRBD1	TRBJ2-1	TRBV11-3	CASSPTDRGPIF	TGTGCCAGCAGCCCGACAGACAGGGGGCCGATCTTC
.	.	TRBJ2-2	TRBV7-6	CASSLTTGSNTGELFF	TGTGCCAGCAGCCTCACCACAGGATCGAACACCGGGGAGCTGTTTTTT
many	.	TRBJ2-1	TRBV12-3/TRBV12-4	CASSLSGNEQFF	TGTGCCAGCAGCTTAAGCGGTAATGAGCAGTTCTTC
few	TRBD2	TRBJ2-1	TRBV24-1	CATSDFPETSGMGDEQFF	TGTGCCACCAGTGATTTCCCCGAGACTAGCGGGATGGGGGATGAGCAGTTCTTC
.	.	TRBJ2-3	TRBV6-1	CASSEVGTDTQYF	TGTGCCAGCAGTGAAGTCGGGACAGATACGCAGTATTTT
few	.	TRBJ2-5	TRBV9	CASSVTGRQETQYF	TGTGCCAGCAGCGTAACGGGACGCCAAGAGACCCAGTACTTC
.	.	TRBJ1-2	TRBV18	CASSPPRGTLNYGYTF	TGTGCCAGCTCACCCCCCAGGGGCACCTTAAACTATGGCTACACCTTC
.	.	TRBJ2-6	TRBV5-1	CASSAGTDSGANVLTF	TGCGCCAGCAGCGCGGGGACCGACTCTGGGGCCAACGTCCTGACTTTC
.	TRBD1	TRBJ1-1	TRBV7-3	CASSISGTDDTEAFF	TGTGCCAGCAGCATCTCCGGGACAGACGACACTGAAGCTTTCTTT
many	TRBD1	TRBJ2-7	TRBV28	CASSLGQGAHEQYF	TGTGCCAGCAGTTTGGGACAGGGGGCACACGAGCAGTACTTC
few	TRBD2	TRBJ2-1	TRBV30	CAWRGLADYNEQFF	TGTGCCTGGAGGGGACTAGCAGACTACAATGAGCAGTTCTTC
.	TRBD2	TRBJ2-1	TRBV12-3/TRBV12-4	CASSSTSGSGNEQFF	TGTGCCAGCAGTTCGACTAGCGGGAGTGGCAATGAGCAGTTCTTC
few	TRBD2	TRBJ2-1	TRBV7-2	CASSPYASGRYNEQFF	TGTGCCAGCAGCCCTTACGCTAGCGGGAGGTACAATGAGCAGTTCTTC
few	.	TRBJ2-1	TRBV24-1	CATSENGISYNEQFF	TGTGCCACCAGTGAAAACGGGATCTCCTACAATGAGCAGTTCTTC
few	TRBD2	TRBJ2-2	TRBV5-4	CASSQASGRPHTGELFF	TGTGCCAGCAGTCAAGCAAGCGGGAGACCTCACACCGGGGAGCTGTTTTTT
few	.	TRBJ1-2	TRBV28	CASQGLAGYTF	TGTGCCAGCCAGGGACTGGCGGGCTACACCTTC
.	TRBD2	TRBJ2-3	TRBV4-1	CASSPGLALARDTQYF	TGCGCCAGCAGCCCGGGACTAGCTCTAGCCCGGGATACGCAGTATTTT
many	TRBD2	TRBJ2-2	TRBV29-1	CSVEGTTNTGELFF	TGCAGCGTTGAGGGGACTACTAACACCGGGGAGCTGTTTTTT
few	TRBD1	TRBJ1-5	TRBV27	CASSTRGGQPQHF	TGTGCCAGCAGTACCAGGGGGGGTCAGCCCCAGCATTTT
.	TRBD1	TRBJ1-1	TRBV5-1	CASSSSGQGANTEAFF	TGCGCCAGCAGCTCGTCGGGACAGGGGGCGAACACTGAAGCTTTCTTT
.	TRBD1	TRBJ2-5	TRBV4-2	CASSHSTGGGETQYF	TGTGCCAGCAGCCATAGTACAGGGGGCGGGGAGACCCAGTACTTC
.	TRBD1	TRBJ2-7	TRBV10-3	CAISEQLQGALDF	TGTGCCATCAGTGAACAACTCCAGGGGGCTCTCGACTTC
.	.	TRBJ2-3	TRBV29-1	CSVETGHTDTQYF	TGCAGCGTTGAGACAGGACACACAGATACGCAGTATTTT